A selection of T cell receptor beta chains follows, all from one sample in a study of T cell responses to AZD1222 COVID-19 vaccine. Assay: immunoSEQ multiplex PCR; the TCRdb copy retains only in-frame clones and omits some. The sample contains about 91,000 clones, about 93% of which appear only once. Sequenced here: peripheral blood, sampled 28 days after the second AZD1222 dose. The receptors stem from an adult who received the AZD1222 COVID-19 vaccine. Each CDR3 is given with its conserved first and last residue. D genes are given only for firm matches. Some rows mark clone size as missing; the rest say once, few, many or name a class of expanded clone.

CDR3,DNA,D,J,length,V,size
CASSAGTGSYEQYF,TGTGCCAGCAGCGCCGGGACAGGATCCTACGAGCAGTACTTC,TRBD1,TRBJ2-7,14,TRBV6-5,-
CASSQRGRAGNTIYF,TGCGCCAGCAGCCAAAGGGGCAGGGCTGGAAACACCATATATTTT,-,TRBJ1-3,15,TRBV4-1,-
CASVGPLRDTIYF,TGTGCCAGCGTGGGCCCCTTGCGGGACACCATATATTTT,-,TRBJ1-3,13,TRBV2,-
CSVDAREAYNEQFF,TGCAGCGTTGACGCCAGGGAAGCCTACAATGAGCAGTTCTTC,-,TRBJ2-1,14,TRBV29-1,-
CASSRTTSYEQYF,TGTGCCAGCAGTCGGACGACCTCCTACGAGCAGTACTTC,-,TRBJ2-7,13,TRBV3-1/TRBV3-2,-
CASSEDTYNEQFF,TGTGCCAGCAGTGAGGACACCTACAATGAGCAGTTCTTC,-,TRBJ2-1,13,TRBV6-4,-
CASSEIDGDRGYEQYF,TGTGCCAGCAGTGAAATCGATGGGGACAGGGGATACGAGCAGTACTTC,TRBD1,TRBJ2-7,16,TRBV6-1,-
CAWSGGRRNQPQHF,TGTGCCTGGAGTGGGGGCAGACGGAATCAGCCCCAGCATTTT,-,TRBJ1-5,14,TRBV30,-
CASSLAGVNNEQFF,TGTGCCAGCAGCTTAGCGGGGGTGAACAATGAGCAGTTCTTC,TRBD2,TRBJ2-1,14,TRBV6-5,-
CASSQALLGEKLFF,TGTGCCAGCAGCCAAGCCCTTCTAGGGGAAAAACTGTTTTTT,-,TRBJ1-4,14,TRBV3-1/TRBV3-2,-
CASSPPGELFF,TGTGCCAGCAGCCCCCCCGGGGAGCTGTTTTTT,-,TRBJ2-2,11,TRBV12-3/TRBV12-4,-
CASSYRRGVDGYTF,TGTGCCAGCAGTTACCGTAGGGGTGTGGATGGCTACACCTTC,-,TRBJ1-2,14,TRBV6-6,few
CASGLFSGGAYNEQFF,TGTGCTAGTGGTTTGTTTAGCGGGGGGGCATACAATGAGCAGTTCTTC,TRBD2,TRBJ2-1,16,TRBV12-5,-
CASSRNTGELFF,TGTGCCAGCAGCCGCAACACCGGGGAGCTGTTTTTT,-,TRBJ2-2,12,TRBV6-5,-
CAISLTGMNTEAFF,TGTGCCATCAGCCTGACAGGGATGAACACTGAAGCTTTCTTT,TRBD1,TRBJ1-1,14,TRBV10-3,-